What follows are 10 T cell receptor beta chains derived from one specimen sequenced in a study of blood T cell repertoires in COVID-19. TCRdb's copy holds only in-frame clones and misses some; the assay was immunoSEQ multiplex PCR. The repertoire holds over 200,000 clones, with 80% to 90% as singletons. The material sequenced was peripheral blood. These receptor sequences come from a woman aged 50 to 65 with active or convalescent COVID-19.

This clone was counted once. Other DNA sequences of this sample code for an identical CDR3. This chain connects TRBV5-4 to TRBJ1-3; weak D call: TRBD1 (5 bases). Looked up from germline, CDR1 is SGHNT and CDR2 is YYREEE (reference sequence). Trimming shortened V by 0 bases and J by 2 bases, and 9 bases separated the two germline ends. The CDR3 loop spans 15 amino acids. The CDR3 region has the DNA TGTGCCAGCAGCTTGGGGTCGGGGGCTGGAAACACCATATATTTT. It specifies CASSLGSGAGNTIYF.

This rearrangement joins TRBV3-1 (or the pseudogene TRBV3-2) to TRBJ2-1; 13 bases are shared with TRBD2. The V and J ends lost 8 bases and 1 base, in that order; junction bases with no gene match: 11. Germline CDR1 and CDR2: LGHDT and YNNKEL (reference sequence). CDR3 length: 18 residues. The CDR3 DNA sequence: TGTGCCAGCTTAGGGACTAGCGGGACCTCTCGGTCCTACAATGAGCAGTTCTTC. As protein: CASLGTSGTSRSYNEQFF.

CDR3 sequence reads: CASSPKRGSGNTIYF. The DNA of the CDR3 is TGTGCCAGCAGTCCCAAGCGAGGCTCTGGAAACACCATATATTTT. This sequence joins TRBV6-5 and TRBJ1-3; D remains unclear. Germline V gene lookup returns CDR1 MNHEY and CDR2 SVGAGI. Trimming cost V 5 bases and J 0 bases, with 11 bases left between them. This CDR3 contains 15 residues.

CDR3 sequence: CASSFGTGTSYNSPLHF. The CDR3, as DNA: TGTGCCAGCAGTTTCGGGACAGGGACGAGCTATAATTCACCCCTCCACTTT. J is TRBJ1-6 and V is TRBV6-2 or TRBV6-3; 9 bases are shared with TRBD1. J gave up 3 bases and V 4 bases, and 7 bases lay outside the gene matches. The CDR3 totals 17 residues. Germline V gives CDR1 MNHEY, CDR2 SVGEGT.

V and J are TRBV5-5 and TRBJ2-2; 7 nucleotides align to TRBD1. V dropped 4 bases and J dropped 1; count of bases not matched to a gene: 1. The CDR3 sequence is 14 residues long. The germline CDR1 and CDR2 sequences are SGHKS and YYEKEE (reference sequence). CDR3 in DNA: TGTGCCAGCAGCCGGGACAGGAACACCGGGGAGCTGTTTTTT. This codes for CASSRDRNTGELFF.

The rearrangement links TRBV5-1 to TRBJ2-2; 8 positions match TRBD2. Germline V gene data show CDR1 as SGHRS and CDR2 as YFSETQ. The junction had 3 bases not matched to a gene; V was cut back by 4 bases and J by 1 base. This CDR3 contains 15 residues. CDR3: CASSPAGENTGELFF. The CDR3 coding sequence is TGCGCCAGCAGCCCAGCGGGAGAGAACACCGGGGAGCTGTTTTTT.

The rearrangement uses TRBV27 and TRBJ2-5, with D possibly TRBD2 on 6 matching bases. V was pared by 0 bases and J by 5 bases, with 16 bases between. This CDR3 contains 16 residues. Germline CDR1 is MNHEY and CDR2 is SMNVEV (reference sequence). In DNA form, the CDR3 reads TGTGCCAGCAGTTTATCATACGGGAGAGAACGCGAGACCCAGTACTTC. Protein product: CASSLSYGRERETQYF.

V gene TRBV28 combines with J gene TRBJ1-6; 7 bases are a match to TRBD1. From germline, CDR1 is MDHEN and CDR2 SYDVKM. The CDR3 runs to 19 residues. V lost 3 bases to trimming and J lost 1 base; unmatched junction nucleotides: 12. The DNA of the CDR3 is TGTGCCAGCAGTTTGGGCCCATGGCAGGGGGATTCCTATAATTCACCCCTCCACTTT. It is translated as CASSLGPWQGDSYNSPLHF.

This CDR3 is CASSSDREYNQPQHF. The CDR3 DNA reads TGTGCCAGCAGCTCTGACAGGGAATATAATCAGCCCCAGCATTTT. V is TRBV7-9 and J is TRBJ1-5, with TRBD1 matching over 7 bases. This CDR3 is 15 amino acids long. Losses at the gene ends were 4 bases for V and 4 bases for J; bases not matched to a gene: 7. Germline lookup yields CDR1 SEHNR and CDR2 FQNEAQ (reference sequence).

The rearrangement joins TRBV29-1 to TRBJ2-1, with D perhaps TRBD1 (5 bases). This CDR3 has 17 residues. Germline CDR1 and CDR2: SQVTM and ANQGSEA. Trimming shortened V by 2 bases and J by 0 bases, and 17 bases separated the two germline ends. The CDR3 region has the DNA TGCAGCGTTGAACCCTCAGATAGGGGCCACTCCTACAATGAGCAGTTCTTC. Translating it yields CSVEPSDRGHSYNEQFF.